The 5 T cell receptor beta chains presented below share a single source sample, sequenced in a study of OX40 agonist ivuxolimab in advanced cancers. The repertoire was sequenced with immunoSEQ multiplex PCR; TCRdb's copy has only in-frame clones and lacks some. This sample has 94,000 or so clones; about 80% occur once, and the top ten carry less than 6%. Sequenced material: CD4+ or CD8+ T cells sorted from blood, taken in a trial of the OX40 agonist ivuxolimab. These receptors originate from an adult with an advanced solid tumor such as melanoma, head and neck, liver or kidney cancer.

The rearrangement links TRBV6-5 to TRBJ2-7; tentatively, D is TRBD2 (5 bases). Per germline, CDR1 MNHEY and CDR2 SVGAGI. Between the trimmed V and J ends, which lost 3 bases and 2 bases, there was a span of 11 bases. CDR3 length: 14 amino acids. CDR3 loop: CASSYSRVPYEQYF. DNA of the CDR3: TGTGCCAGCAGTTATTCGAGGGTGCCCTACGAGCAGTACTTC.

V and J are TRBV19 and TRBJ2-5; unclear D gene. Trimming stripped 3 bases from V and 7 bases from J, with 12 bases between. The CDR3 length is 13 residues. Germline V gene sequence: CDR1 LNHDA, CDR2 SQIVND (reference sequence). In DNA, the CDR3 is TGTGCCAGTAGTATTTCGACGGACCGGACCCAGTACTTC. Translation gives CASSISTDRTQYF.

This clone was counted once. The chain links TRBV7-9 to TRBJ2-2; 7 positions agree with TRBD1. The CDR3 contains 17 residues. With 2 bases clipped from V and 0 bases from J, the junction kept 6 bases outside the gene matches. The germline CDR1 and CDR2 sequences are SEHNR and FQNEAQ (reference sequence). The CDR3 protein is CASSLPQGGPNTGELFF. DNA for the CDR3: TGTGCCAGCAGCTTACCTCAAGGGGGCCCGAACACCGGGGAGCTGTTTTTT.

CDR3 nucleotides: TGCGCCAGCAGCTTTTCGACAGGGGTCTACAATGAGCAGTTCTTC. Amino acid sequence: CASSFSTGVYNEQFF. This chain joins TRBV5-1 and TRBJ2-1; TRBD1 matches 8 bases. V dropped 2 bases and J dropped 3; count of bases not matched to a gene: 4. The germline V gene encodes CDR1 SGHRS and CDR2 YFSETQ. The CDR3 covers 15 residues.

The CDR3 DNA reads TGCGCCAGCAGCGTTCATCAGGGTAATCAGCCCCAGCATTTT. This sequence encodes CASSVHQGNQPQHF. J is TRBJ1-5 and V is TRBV4-1; TRBD1 is a possible D gene (5 bases). Trimming stripped 5 bases from V and 4 bases from J, with 12 bases between. Germline loops: CDR1 MGHRA, CDR2 YSYEKL. The CDR3 has 14 amino acids.